This T cell receptor beta chain came from a study of radiotherapy plus CTLA-4 blockade in lung cancer. Study in general: Objective responses arose in approximately 20% of patients, and 31% experienced disease control.

Study conclusions and caveats: TCR clones from tumors expanded in blood after radiotherapy plus ipilimumab.

The CDR3 has 15 residues. The trim removed 5 bases at V and 6 bases at J, leaving 5 bases unmatched. Germline CDR1 reads SGHTA; CDR2 reads FQGNSA. Turning to this clone: The antigen is not known.

Here immunoSEQ multiplex PCR was the method, and the copy in TCRdb shows in-frame clones only, minus some. This table holds approximately 52,000 clones, around 79% found once. Patients had chemo-refractory metastatic non-small-cell lung cancer and received focal radiation plus CTLA-4 blockade that used ipilimumab. The receptor's source is a human donor with non-small cell lung cancer who had a complete response to radiotherapy plus ipilimumab. The gene calls are TRBV7-2 and TRBJ2-1; 12 positions match TRBD2. The source was peripheral blood, collected from a patient treated with radiotherapy plus ipilimumab. CDR3 sequence (DNA): TGTGCCAGCAGCCTACGGACTAGCGGGATCAATGAGCAGTTCTTC. Translating gives CASSLRTSGINEQFF.